One sample yielded the 13 T cell receptor beta chains listed below, sequenced in a study of shared T cell receptors in the human thymus. Libraries were prepared by immunoSEQ multiplex PCR; TCRdb keeps only in-frame clonotypes and omits some of them. The repertoire includes more than 300,000 clones, approximately 95% of them detected once, and roughly 0.02% sits in the top ten. The sample taken for sequencing was thymocytes. These TCRs come from a human donor.

The chain combines TRBV4-3 with TRBJ1-2, with D unclear. Germline CDR1 is LGHNA and CDR2 is YSLEER. Trimming took off 4 bases at V and 2 bases at J, with 8 bases between the two ends. The CDR3 is 13 residues long. The CDR3 DNA sequence: TGCGCCAGCAGCCGGGGTTCAAACTATGGCTACACCTTC. This gives the protein CASSRGSNYGYTF.

This chain links TRBV6-4 with TRBJ2-1; D may be TRBD2 (5 bases). This CDR3 has 12 residues. The V end lost 2 bases, the J end lost 13 bases, and 12 bases lay between the germline ends. Germline V gives CDR1 MRHNA, CDR2 SNTAGT. The CDR3 spells CASSDRTAGQFF. The CDR3 bases are TGTGCCAGCAGTGACAGGACCGCGGGCCAGTTCTTC.

The rearrangement uses TRBV7-9 and TRBJ1-2; 9 bases are shared with TRBD1. Trimming at V came to 1 base and at J to 4 bases, leaving 4 bases not matched to a gene. Germline CDR1 and CDR2: SEHNR and FQNEAQ (reference sequence). This CDR3 is built from 15 residues. The CDR3 is CASSLDPGQGYGYTF. DNA for the CDR3: TGTGCCAGCAGCTTAGACCCGGGACAGGGCTATGGCTACACCTTC.

J is TRBJ1-3 and V is TRBV18, with D perhaps TRBD1 (6 bases). V gave up 3 bases and J gave up 0 bases, with 9 bases separating them. This CDR3 region has 15 residues. Germline values: CDR1 KGHSH, CDR2 LQKENI. The CDR3 bases are TGTGCCAGCTCACCGGACAGAATCTCTGGAAACACCATATATTTT. Its translation: CASSPDRISGNTIYF.

The chain is built from TRBV4-2 and TRBJ2-3, with TRBD2 as a possible D gene (5 bases). This CDR3 is built from 17 residues. The germline gives CDR1 LGHNA, CDR2 YNFKEQ. Trimming removed 0 bases at V and 2 bases at J, with 15 bases between. CDR3 loop: CASSQEGGADITDTQYF. DNA of the CDR3: TGTGCCAGCAGCCAAGAAGGTGGAGCGGATATCACAGATACGCAGTATTTT.

The chain combines TRBV4-3 with TRBJ2-3; 9 nucleotides match TRBD2. The trim removed 0 bases at V and 0 bases at J, leaving 4 bases unmatched. The CDR3 extends over 17 amino acids. Germline V gene lookup returns CDR1 LGHNA and CDR2 YSLEER. The CDR3 spells CASSQDPSGASTDTQYF. DNA for the CDR3: TGCGCCAGCAGCCAAGATCCTAGCGGGGCTAGCACAGATACGCAGTATTTT.

This chain links TRBV6-5 with TRBJ2-4; TRBD2 aligns across 11 bases. V was clipped by 0 bases and J by 10 bases; unmatched bases: 8. CDR3 length: 16 residues. Germline V gene data show CDR1 as MNHEY and CDR2 as SVGAGI. The DNA for the CDR3 is TGTGCCAGCAGTTACTCGAGAGCTAGCGGGGGGAGGATTCAGTACTTC. As protein: CASSYSRASGGRIQYF.

The genes are TRBV4-1 and TRBJ2-5, with D tentatively TRBD1 (6 bases). The germline gives CDR1 MGHRA, CDR2 YSYEKL. The CDR3 runs to 17 residues. Trimming took 4 bases from V and 1 from J, leaving 19 bases between them. As DNA, the CDR3 is TGCGCCAGCAGCCGGGATTCTACAGGGATGCCCCAAGAGACCCAGTACTTC. Amino acid sequence: CASSRDSTGMPQETQYF.

The J gene is TRBJ2-7, the V gene TRBV7-2, with unresolved D. Germline lookup yields CDR1 SGHTA and CDR2 FQGNSA. V lost 4 bases and J lost 6, with 16 bases in between. The length of the CDR3 is 14 residues. The CDR3 reads CASSSCGDRCEQYF. The CDR3 coding sequence is TGTGCCAGCAGCTCGTGTGGGGATAGGTGCGAGCAGTACTTC.

V usage is TRBV5-5 and J usage is TRBJ2-6; D is ambiguous. The V gene's germline CDR1 is SGHKS and CDR2 YYEKEE (reference sequence). V lost 2 bases to trimming and J lost 0 bases, with 9 bases between them. CDR3 length: 16 residues. The CDR3 sequence is CASSLGRISGANVLTF. The DNA of the CDR3 is TGTGCCAGCAGCTTAGGACGGATCTCTGGGGCCAACGTCCTGACTTTC.

The gene calls are TRBV6-4 and TRBJ2-7; 7 bases map to TRBD2. This CDR3 is built from 19 residues. Trimming took 2 bases from V and 7 from J; bases not matched to a gene: 23. Per the germline V gene, CDR1 is MRHNA and CDR2 is SNTAGT. The CDR3 loop is CASSDPSQREGPNSGEQYF. CDR3 DNA: TGTGCCAGCAGTGACCCGAGTCAGAGGGAGGGTCCGAATTCGGGTGAGCAGTACTTC.

V gene TRBV28 combines with J gene TRBJ2-1; TRBD2 is a possible D gene (6 bases). The CDR3 has 14 residues. The V end lost 2 bases, the J end lost 8 bases, and 13 bases lay between the germline ends. Germline V CDR1 and CDR2: MDHEN, SYDVKM. The CDR3 sequence is CASSLGLLMDEQFF. CDR3 nucleotide sequence: TGTGCCAGCAGTTTAGGACTACTAATGGATGAGCAGTTCTTC.

The V and J genes are TRBV2 and TRBJ1-1; no definite D call. Germline CDR1 and CDR2: SNHLY and FYNNEI. The CDR3 spans 11 residues. V lost 7 bases, J lost 7 bases, and 10 bases lay in between. The CDR3 nucleotides read TGTGCCAGCAAAAGGGAAATTGAAGCTTTCTTT. Its protein is CASKREIEAFF.